Below are 10 T cell receptor beta chains sequenced from a single sample in a study of CXCR3-negative and CXCR3-positive naive CD8 T cells. All TRB cDNA libraries came from 5' RACE performed with UMI labels. TCRdb reprocessed the 5' RACE reads, with one entry per CDR3 protein and no DNA. Its table lists tens of thousands of distinct CDR3 sequences. The sequencing sample was made of memory CD8+ T cells from blood. Source of these receptors: a human donor in good health. Some clones in this sample may be carry-over from other donors' samples.

V gene TRBV4-2 combines with J gene TRBJ1-1; TCRdb reports TRBD1, a call that lacks DNA to check it against. Germline CDR1 and CDR2: LGHNA and YNFKEQ. The CDR3 is made up of 14 amino acids. This CDR3 is CASSQYRGNTEAFF.

The chain links TRBV20-1 to TRBJ1-1. This CDR3 spans 11 amino acids. The germline V gene encodes CDR1 DFQATT and CDR2 SNEGSKA (reference sequence). This CDR3 is CMLGEVTEAFF.

The chain recombines TRBV7-2 with TRBJ2-1; the D call from TCRdb, TRBD1, cannot be confirmed without DNA. CDR3 length: 16 residues. CDR1 is SGHTA and CDR2 is FQGNSA in the germline V gene. The CDR3 region is CASSLDLQGPYNEQFF.

The V call is TRBV20-1, the J call TRBJ2-1; TCRdb returns TRBD2, unconfirmable since there is no DNA. Germline V lookup: CDR1 DFQATT, CDR2 SNEGSKA (reference sequence). The CDR3 spans 13 residues. CDR3 amino acids: CSALAGGENEQFF.

The chain recombines TRBV4-1 with TRBJ2-3; TCRdb lists TRBD2, though no DNA is available to test this call. From germline, CDR1 is MGHRA and CDR2 YSYEKL. The CDR3 covers 16 residues. This CDR3 is CASSPLAAGPTDTQYF.

The chain links TRBV28 to TRBJ2-2; the TCRdb call, TRBD1, lacks DNA for checking. The CDR3 runs 16 residues. Looked up from germline, CDR1 is MDHEN and CDR2 is SYDVKM. The CDR3 protein is CASMSRLSRNTGELFF.

The chain links TRBV28 to TRBJ2-7; lacking DNA, the TRBD1 call made by TCRdb goes unchecked. The CDR3 extends over 16 amino acids. Germline values: CDR1 MDHEN, CDR2 SYDVKM. CDR3 sequence: CASSHPGQIPTYEQYF.

The chain has TRBV5-5 and TRBJ2-7; TCRdb returns TRBD1, unconfirmable since there is no DNA. The CDR3 extends over 18 amino acids. Germline assignment: CDR1 SGHKS and CDR2 YYEKEE (reference sequence). The CDR3 loop reads CASSSGPGTGMSSYEQYF.

The chain is built from TRBV29-1 and TRBJ2-7. Germline V gene sequence: CDR1 SQVTM, CDR2 ANQGSEA. CDR3 length: 12 amino acids. The CDR3 is CSVGGSSYEQYF.

The rearrangement uses TRBV5-1 and TRBJ2-4; TCRdb proposes TRBD1, but this gene call is untestable without DNA. The CDR3 extends over 15 amino acids. The germline CDR1 and CDR2 sequences are SGHRS and YFSETQ. CDR3 protein: CASSWDRAAKNIQYF.